This TCR beta chain emerged from a study of CD8+CD57+ T cells in acquired aplastic anemia. Genomic DNA acted as the template from which TCR beta VDJ combination and CDR3 sequence profiling were carried out. TCRdb used MiXCR to reprocess the reads, holding one entry per CDR3 protein. The repertoire holds about 20,000 distinct CDR3 sequences, with less than 40% as singletons. The CDR3 spans 14 residues. Germline V gives CDR1 WNHNN, CDR2 SYGVQD (reference sequence). Study-wide findings and caveats: CD8+CD57+ cells from patients were less diverse than total CD4+ and CD8+ pools. CD8+ Simpson's diversity did not differ significantly between patients and controls.

All sequencing subjects had displayed CD8+CD57+ cell expansion on flow cytometry. In about 15% of the 12 patients, CD8+CD57+ effector memory cells also underwent sequencing. Patients uniformly had severe acquired aplastic anemia. In the case of this clonotype: What it binds is unknown. Mismatch with germline at one junction end may stem from a read error.

The sample was CD8+CD57+ T cells sorted from PBMCs. The subset here: bead-enriched CD8+CD57+ effector memory T cells from SAA patients. The source of this sequence is a human donor with aplastic anemia. This chain connects TRBV10-1 to TRBJ1-5; D call uncertain. CDR3 sequence reads: CASSVAGDDQPQHF. The CDR3 coding sequence is TGTGCCAGCAGCGTGGCTGGGGATGATCAGCCCCAGCATTTT.